This paragraph reports one TCR beta chain. Its cognate antigen is unknown. These data originate in a study of shared clonotypes between healthy human individuals. Study overall: Each donor contributed plates that comprised three CD4 naive, three CD4 memory, two CD8 naive and one CD8 memory. The study, taken as a whole, reports: Roughly 5% of naive CD4 clonotypes were common to a few donors. Donor clonotype sharing was expected to depend on sequencing depth.

The germline gives CDR1 SEHNR, CDR2 FQNEAQ (reference sequence). The trim removed 5 bases at V and 0 bases at J, leaving 12 bases unmatched. This CDR3 comprises 18 residues. Cells designated naive CD8 were CD45RO-negative and were positively selected for CCR7, with terminally differentiated effector memory CD45RA+ cells excluded. Adult donors, all healthy and HIV-negative, had no recent acute infections or vaccinations. Profiled with immunoSEQ multiplex PCR; TCRdb holds only in-frame clones, not every one. This table holds roughly 810,000 clones, approximately 96% found once. The sample comprised naive CD8+ T cells sorted from blood. The rearrangement joins TRBV7-9 to TRBJ2-1; 8 nucleotides align to TRBD1. The clonotype was recovered from a man in his thirties or forties in good health. CDR3 sequence (DNA): TGTGCCAGCAGCACCACCCGGGTGGACAGGGCCTCCTACAATGAGCAGTTCTTC. Its protein is CASSTTRVDRASYNEQFF.